Sequencing of this T cell receptor (beta chain) was carried out in a study of CD8+ T cells in alopecia areata. The overall study: Those treated were given oral tofacitinib at 5 to 10 mg twice daily.

Extracted RNA was reverse transcribed, and the resulting cDNA served as sequencing template. TCRdb's table, derived via immunoSEQ multiplex PCR, lists solely in-frame clones and lacks some. The sample holds around 150,000 clones, roughly four fifths seen once. This clone has just a few counts. Described treatment: oral pan-JAK inhibitor, 5-10 mg twice daily. Researchers gathered lesional scalp punch biopsies and peripheral blood from patients with alopecia areata. V was pared by 8 bases and J by 6 bases, with 18 bases between. The CDR3 sequence is 14 residues long. The germline gives CDR1 MGHRA, CDR2 YSYEKL.

The sequences come from CD8+ T cells sorted from blood, collected at week 4, from a patient treated with tofacitinib. This clonotype was obtained from a human donor with alopecia areata. This sequence joins TRBV4-1 and TRBJ2-3, with a tentative D call TRBD2 (7 bases). The CDR3 here is CASGRIGGEDTQYF. CDR3 nucleotides: TGCGCCAGCGGTAGGATAGGGGGGGAGGATACGCAGTATTTT.